A single sample is the source of the 26 T cell receptor beta chains below, sequenced in a study of sequential checkpoint blockade in melanoma. The method was immunoSEQ multiplex PCR; TCRdb's version includes in-frame clones alone and lacks a portion of them. The sample shows roughly 9,800 clones, approximately 71% of them seen only once. Treatment given: randomized to nivolumab then ipilimumab (arm A) or the reverse (arm B). This specimen was CD8+ T cells sorted from blood (inferred from file names), taken from a patient given nivolumab and ipilimumab in sequence. The origin of the receptors is a human donor with melanoma.

The chain joins TRBV27 to TRBJ2-3; possibly TRBD1 for D (5 bases). V was shortened by 9 bases and J by 7 bases, with 20 bases between the two germline ends. This CDR3 is 14 amino acids long. Germline V gene lookup returns CDR1 MNHEY and CDR2 SMNVEV (reference sequence). DNA for the CDR3: TGTGCCAGTCGGACCCGAATGGGGCTAAATACGCAGTATTTT. It translates to CASRTRMGLNTQYF.

The chain has TRBV9 and TRBJ1-2, with TRBD1 as a possible D gene (5 bases). Germline CDR1 and CDR2: SGDLS and YYNGEE. Trimming shortened V by 0 bases and J by 2 bases, and 14 bases separated the two germline ends. CDR3 size: 16 residues. The CDR3 here is CASSVAVTGENYGYTF. CDR3 nucleotides: TGTGCCAGCAGCGTAGCCGTAACAGGAGAAAACTATGGCTACACCTTC.

This clone has only one observation. The V gene is TRBV5-5, the J gene TRBJ2-3, with TRBD2 matching 12 bases. CDR3 length: 17 amino acids. V lost 4 bases and J lost 2; bases outside the gene matches: 8. Germline CDR1 SGHKS, CDR2 YYEKEE (reference sequence). CDR3: CASSGSGLAGTTDTQYF. In DNA form, the CDR3 reads TGTGCCAGCAGCGGGTCCGGACTAGCGGGGACCACAGATACGCAGTATTTT.

The rearrangement uses TRBV19 and TRBJ2-3; D perhaps matches TRBD2 (6 bases). Germline CDR1 is LNHDA and CDR2 is SQIVND (reference sequence). The CDR3 loop spans 15 amino acids. The V and J ends lost 5 bases and 5 bases respectively, with 17 bases between them. This CDR3 is CASSRSHRAGDTQYF. CDR3 coding DNA: TGTGCCAGTAGTCGTTCTCATCGAGCGGGAGATACGCAGTATTTT.

With regard to this clone: Compared with germline, one end of the junction differs, possibly owing to a read error. The chain combines TRBV7-7 with TRBJ2-7; 7 nucleotides line up with TRBD2. Germline V gene sequence: CDR1 SSHAT, CDR2 FNYEAQ (reference sequence). The CDR3 is 15 amino acids. Written as DNA, the CDR3 is TGTGCTAGCAGCCCAGAGGCCGGACTAGCCTACGAGCAGTACTTC. It is translated as CASSPEAGLAYEQYF. Full variable domain (rest looked up from reference TRBV7-7 and TRBJ2-7): GAGVSQSPRYKVTKRGQDVTLRCDPISSHATLYWYQQALGQGPEFLTYFNYEAQPDKSGLPSDRFSAERPEGSISTLTIQRTEQRDSAMYRCASSPEAGLAYEQYFGPGTRLTVT.

The chain uses TRBV27 and TRBJ2-2, with D hard to call. Trimming took off 1 base at V and 5 bases at J, with 5 bases between the two ends. This CDR3 is 13 amino acids long. Germline V gene lookup returns CDR1 MNHEY and CDR2 SMNVEV (reference sequence). The CDR3 nucleotides read TGTGCCAGCAGTTTATGGCCAACCGGGGAGCTGTTTTTT. Amino acids: CASSLWPTGELFF.

This chain links TRBV7-8 with TRBJ1-4, with 8 bases aligning to TRBD1. Germline loops: CDR1 SGHVS, CDR2 FQNEAQ. The ends lost 3 bases at V and 0 bases at J; junction bases unmatched: 3. This CDR3 contains 16 residues. In DNA form, the CDR3 reads TGTGCCAGCAGCTTCTGGACAGGGCCAACTAATGAAAAACTGTTTTTT. It specifies CASSFWTGPTNEKLFF.

As regards this clone: It is unclear where the CDR3 begins or ends on the DNA, so no DNA is shown, and the CDR3 is as TCRdb lists it. The chain combines TRBV5-4 with TRBJ2-7; TRBD2, the table's D call, lacks a check against the DNA. The CDR3 is 14 residues long, counting both termini. Germline-derived CDR1 and CDR2 are SGHNT and YYREEE (reference sequence). The CDR3 sequence: CASSLVGGGAPRYF.

J is TRBJ2-7 and V is TRBV6-5, with 11 bases matching TRBD1. Germline V lookup: CDR1 MNHEY, CDR2 SVGAGI. The CDR3 consists of 14 residues. The V segment lost 6 bases and the J segment 3 bases; nucleotides outside the gene matches: 4. CDR3 residues: CASRSGTGGYEQYF. CDR3 DNA sequence: TGTGCCAGCAGATCCGGGACAGGGGGCTACGAGCAGTACTTC.

A few counts support this clone. The J gene is TRBJ2-7, the V gene TRBV7-9, with a tentative D call TRBD1 (6 bases). This CDR3 is 14 amino acids long. Trimming took off 4 bases at V and 5 bases at J, with 15 bases between the two ends. The germline CDR1 and CDR2 sequences are SEHNR and FQNEAQ (reference sequence). The chain's CDR3 is CASSSPGAMNEQYF. The CDR3 DNA reads as TGTGCCAGCAGCTCCCCAGGGGCGATGAACGAGCAGTACTTC.

The chain uses TRBV4-3 and TRBJ2-3; tentatively, D is TRBD1 (6 bases). Trimming left V 1 base short and J 0 bases short, with 23 bases between. The CDR3 is 20 residues long. Looked up from germline, CDR1 is LGHNA and CDR2 is YSLEER. The DNA for the CDR3 is TGCGCCAGCAGCCAAGCGTATCTGGACTTGGACAGAGAAAGCACAGATACGCAGTATTTT. Translation gives CASSQAYLDLDRESTDTQYF.

This clone has more than one count but fewer than ten. The rearrangement uses TRBV7-9 and TRBJ1-4, with D perhaps matching TRBD1 (5 bases). Per the germline V gene, CDR1 is SEHNR and CDR2 is FQNEAQ (reference sequence). The CDR3 has 16 amino acids. Trimming left V 2 bases short and J 4 bases short, with 14 bases between. The CDR3 DNA reads as TGTGCCAGCAGCTTAAGTTATGACAGACTTAATGAAAAACTGTTTTTT. Translated: CASSLSYDRLNEKLFF.

This clone has a handful of counts. The chain recombines TRBV7-9 with TRBJ2-3, with D perhaps matching TRBD2 (5 bases). Germline CDR1 is SEHNR and CDR2 is FQNEAQ (reference sequence). The CDR3 has 13 amino acids. V lost 2 bases to trimming and J lost 6 bases, with 9 bases between them. CDR3 bases: TGTGCCAGCAGCTTAATACTAGATGATACGCAGTATTTT. It yields the protein CASSLILDDTQYF.

In nucleotides, the CDR3 is TGCGCCAGCAGCCAAGAGCGGACAGTTGGTGAGCAGTTCTTC. Its protein is CASSQERTVGEQFF. V and J are TRBV4-3 and TRBJ2-1; TRBD1 is a possible D gene (6 bases). The CDR3 is 14 amino acids. Germline CDR1 and CDR2: LGHNA and YSLEER. Trimming took off 0 bases at V and 9 bases at J, with 12 bases between the two ends.

This CDR3 reads CASSVGGEENTEAFF. Written as DNA, the CDR3 is TGTGCCAGCAGCGTAGGGGGAGAAGAGAACACTGAAGCTTTCTTT. The chain combines TRBV9 with TRBJ1-1; D unclear. The germline CDR1 and CDR2 sequences are SGDLS and YYNGEE. The CDR3 extends over 15 amino acids. Trimming stripped 0 bases from V and 1 base from J, with 10 bases between.

The rearrangement links TRBV7-8 to TRBJ2-1, with TRBD2 matching 9 bases. Trimming removed 1 base from V and 2 bases from J; junction bases left unmatched: 6. CDR3 length: 17 residues. From germline, CDR1 is SGHVS and CDR2 FQNEAQ. The CDR3 DNA reads as TGTGCCAGCAGCTTAGGAAGACTAGCGGTGACCTACAATGAGCAGTTCTTC. Protein product: CASSLGRLAVTYNEQFF.

V and J are TRBV18 and TRBJ2-6; 8 bases line up with TRBD1. The junction had 7 bases not matched to a gene; V was cut back by 1 base and J by 2 bases. The CDR3 loop spans 18 amino acids. Germline V lookup: CDR1 KGHSH, CDR2 LQKENI. CDR3 amino acids: CASSPQPSGGAGANVLTF. The CDR3, as DNA: TGTGCCAGCTCACCACAGCCATCAGGGGGCGCTGGGGCCAACGTCCTGACTTTC.

CDR3 nucleotides: TGTGCCAGCAGCTTGGCGACAGGGGTTTTCGAGCAGTACTTC. It encodes CASSLATGVFEQYF. The rearrangement links TRBV5-6 to TRBJ2-7; 8 bases align to TRBD1. The CDR3 is 14 amino acids. Trimming at V came to 0 bases and at J to 6 bases, leaving 5 bases not matched to a gene. Germline CDR1 SGHDT, CDR2 YYEEEE.

V gene TRBV9 combines with J gene TRBJ2-1; D gene ambiguous. Per germline, CDR1 SGDLS and CDR2 YYNGEE. The length of the CDR3 is 14 residues. The V and J ends lost 3 bases and 6 bases respectively, with 13 bases between them. The CDR3 loop is CASSGPVATNEQFF. In DNA form, the CDR3 reads TGTGCCAGCAGCGGCCCCGTAGCCACCAATGAGCAGTTCTTC.

The V gene is TRBV7-9, the J gene TRBJ1-2, with D perhaps matching TRBD1 (5 bases). This CDR3 has 15 amino acids. The V gene's germline CDR1 is SEHNR and CDR2 FQNEAQ (reference sequence). Between the trimmed V and J ends, which lost 1 base and 1 base, there was a span of 10 bases. The CDR3 DNA sequence: TGTGCCAGCAGCTTAGGCGCGGGACTTAACTATGGCTACACCTTC. Translated: CASSLGAGLNYGYTF. The full variable domain, rest sourced from reference TRBV7-9 and TRBJ1-2, is DTGVSQNPRHKITKRGQNVTFRCDPISEHNRLYWYRQTLGQGPEFLTYFQNEAQLEKSRLLSDRFSAERPKGSFSTLEIQRTEQGDSAMYLCASSLGAGLNYGYTFGSGTRLTVV.

This clone was seen a single time. The chain recombines TRBV9 with TRBJ1-1; D is perhaps TRBD1 (5 bases). The germline V and J ends were trimmed by 5 bases and 4 bases, with 9 bases remaining between them. This CDR3 is 12 amino acids long. The V gene's germline CDR1 is SGDLS and CDR2 YYNGEE. CDR3 in DNA: TGTGCCAGCAGGGGGGGGAGCACTGAAGCTTTCTTT. Translating gives CASRGGSTEAFF.

Written as DNA, the CDR3 is TGTGCCAGCAGCCCCTGGACTAGCGGGAGGGACGTAGACGAGCAGTACTTC. This codes for CASSPWTSGRDVDEQYF. The genes are TRBV7-9 and TRBJ2-7, with TRBD2 matching 15 bases. This CDR3 is 17 amino acids long. Germline V gives CDR1 SEHNR, CDR2 FQNEAQ (reference sequence). J lost 5 bases, V lost 5 bases, and 10 bases had no gene match.

J is TRBJ1-2 and V is TRBV10-3, with 11 bases lining up with TRBD1. V lost 8 bases to trimming and J lost 2 bases; unmatched junction nucleotides: 7. Germline lookup yields CDR1 ENHRY and CDR2 SYGVKD. This CDR3 comprises 15 residues. The CDR3 sequence is CAIARGDRGNYGYTF. The CDR3 nucleotides read TGTGCCATCGCGAGAGGGGACAGGGGGAACTATGGCTACACCTTC.

This chain connects TRBV2 to TRBJ1-1; 7 bases are shared with TRBD1. The CDR3 has 16 residues. Unmatched junction bases numbered 12, after V lost 3 bases and J lost 5 bases. Germline CDR1 reads SNHLY; CDR2 reads FYNNEI. CDR3 protein: CASSDRGAFGVTEAFF. As DNA, the CDR3 is TGTGCCAGCAGTGACAGGGGGGCCTTTGGTGTAACTGAAGCTTTCTTT.

This clone was seen a handful of times. This chain connects TRBV21-1 to TRBJ2-4; TRBD2 was called by the table and not checked on the DNA. TRBV21-1 is termed a pseudogene. CDR3 size: 16 residues. DNA of the CDR3: TGTGCCAGCAGTACAACTCTGCGGGAGGGCAAAAACATTCAGTACTTC. Translated: CASSTTLREGKNIQYF.

This chain links TRBV29-1 with TRBJ2-3; D might be TRBD1 (5 bases). CDR1 is SQVTM and CDR2 is ANQGSEA in the germline V gene. The CDR3 has 14 amino acids. Trimming pared 3 bases from V and 4 bases from J, leaving 14 bases between. The CDR3 spells CSVDSRDGADTQYF. As DNA, the CDR3 is TGCAGCGTTGACAGCAGGGATGGGGCAGATACGCAGTATTTT.